This TCR beta chain comes out of a study of blood T cell repertoires in COVID-19. V dropped 3 bases and J dropped 5 bases, with 4 bases sitting between them. CDR3 length equals 12 residues. Sequencing was performed with immunoSEQ multiplex PCR; in TCRdb, only in-frame clones are kept and a portion is missing. The sample includes about 390,000 clones, around 87% of them seen just once. The sequencing sample was made of peripheral blood. The receptor comes from a woman aged 55-70 years with COVID-19, enrolled during active disease. J is TRBJ1-4 and V is TRBV12-3 or TRBV12-4; D not resolved. CDR3 residues: CASSLANEKLFF. CDR3 sequence (DNA): TGTGCCAGCAGTTTGGCCAATGAAAAACTGTTTTTT.